This T cell receptor beta chain was profiled in a study of cytomegalovirus exposure and HLA in healthy donors. Study context: One earlier analysis, a look at approximately 190 million T cells, found some 100 million unique TCR beta sequences.

CDR1 is LNHDA and CDR2 is SQIVND in the germline V gene (reference sequence). This CDR3 is 14 amino acids long. The V end was cut by 6 bases, the J end by 7 bases, with 18 bases between. The PCR had 60 Vbeta and 13 Jbeta primers. Sequencing used immunoSEQ multiplex PCR; TCRdb keeps in-frame clones, though not all of them. The sample records about 130,000 clones, 65% to 90% being singletons. Participants comprised healthy donors of bone marrow. This clone has more than one count but fewer than ten. This TCR was recovered from a man aged 50 to 59 in good health and CMV-seronegative. The sequenced sample was PBMCs. The rearrangement links TRBV19 to TRBJ1-1; no firm D call. The CDR3 DNA reads TGTGCCAGTAGAGAGGGAGGAGATAGAGGTGAAGCTTTCTTT. Amino acid sequence: CASREGGDRGEAFF.